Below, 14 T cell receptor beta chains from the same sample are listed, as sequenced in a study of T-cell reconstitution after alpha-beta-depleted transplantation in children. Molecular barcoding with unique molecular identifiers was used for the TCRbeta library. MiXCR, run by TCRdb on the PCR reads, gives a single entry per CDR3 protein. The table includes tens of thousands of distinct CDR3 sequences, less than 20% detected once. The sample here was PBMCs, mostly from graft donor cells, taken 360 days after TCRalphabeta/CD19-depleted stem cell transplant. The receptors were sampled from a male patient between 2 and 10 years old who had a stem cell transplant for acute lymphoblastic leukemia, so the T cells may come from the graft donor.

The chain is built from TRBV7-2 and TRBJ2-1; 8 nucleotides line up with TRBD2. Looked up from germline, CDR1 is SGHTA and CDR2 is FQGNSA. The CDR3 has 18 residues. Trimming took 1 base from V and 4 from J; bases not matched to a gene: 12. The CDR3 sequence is CASSLGPKEAGAYNEQFF. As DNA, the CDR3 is TGTGCCAGCAGCTTAGGGCCAAAGGAAGCGGGAGCTTACAATGAGCAGTTCTTC.

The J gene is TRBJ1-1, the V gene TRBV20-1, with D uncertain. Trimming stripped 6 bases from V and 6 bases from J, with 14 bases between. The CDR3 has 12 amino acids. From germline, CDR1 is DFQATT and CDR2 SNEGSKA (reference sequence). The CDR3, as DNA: TGCAGTGCAAAGGATCCCTTTGCTGAAGCTTTCTTT. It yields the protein CSAKDPFAEAFF.

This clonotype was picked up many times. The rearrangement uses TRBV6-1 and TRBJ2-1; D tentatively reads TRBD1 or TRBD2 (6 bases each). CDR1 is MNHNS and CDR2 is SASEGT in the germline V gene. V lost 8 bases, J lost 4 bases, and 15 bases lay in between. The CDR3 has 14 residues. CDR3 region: CASRGTLGYNEQFF. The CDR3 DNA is TGTGCCAGCCGGGGGACACTGGGGTACAATGAGCAGTTCTTC.

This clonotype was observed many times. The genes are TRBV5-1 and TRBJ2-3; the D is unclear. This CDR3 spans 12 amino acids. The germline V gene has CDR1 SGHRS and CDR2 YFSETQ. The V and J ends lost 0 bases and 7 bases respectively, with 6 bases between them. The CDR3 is CASSLGPYTQYF. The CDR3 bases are TGCGCCAGCAGCTTGGGGCCTTATACGCAGTATTTT.

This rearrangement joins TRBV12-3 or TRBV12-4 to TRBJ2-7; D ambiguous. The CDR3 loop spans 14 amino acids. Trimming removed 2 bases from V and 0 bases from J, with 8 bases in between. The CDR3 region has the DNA TGTGCCAGCAGTTTATTTCGAGACTCCTACGAGCAGTACTTC. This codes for CASSLFRDSYEQYF.

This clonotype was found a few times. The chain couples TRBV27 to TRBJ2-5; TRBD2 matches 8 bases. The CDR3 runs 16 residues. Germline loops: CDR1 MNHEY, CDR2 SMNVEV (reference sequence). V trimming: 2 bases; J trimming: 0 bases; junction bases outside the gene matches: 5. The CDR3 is CASSLGAGGNQETQYF. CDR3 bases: TGTGCCAGCAGTTTAGGGGCGGGAGGAAACCAAGAGACCCAGTACTTC.

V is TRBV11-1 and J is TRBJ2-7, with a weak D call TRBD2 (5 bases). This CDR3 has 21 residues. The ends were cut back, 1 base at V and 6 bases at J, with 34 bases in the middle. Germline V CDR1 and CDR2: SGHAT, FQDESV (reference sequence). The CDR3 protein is CASSLGSYAGRGLRPFAEQYF. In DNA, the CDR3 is TGTGCCAGCAGCTTAGGAAGCTACGCCGGCAGAGGGCTGCGCCCGTTCGCCGAGCAGTACTTC.

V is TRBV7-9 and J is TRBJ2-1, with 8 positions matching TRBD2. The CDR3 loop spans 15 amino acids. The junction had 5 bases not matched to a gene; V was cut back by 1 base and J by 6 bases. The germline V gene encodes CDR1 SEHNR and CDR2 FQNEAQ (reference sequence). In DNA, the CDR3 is TGTGCCAGCAGCTTAGGAGCGGGAGCATTCAATGAGCAGTTCTTC. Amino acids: CASSLGAGAFNEQFF. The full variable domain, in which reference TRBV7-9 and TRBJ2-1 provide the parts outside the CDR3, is DTGVSQNPRHKITKRGQNVTFRCDPISEHNRLYWYRQTLGQGPEFLTYFQNEAQLEKSRLLSDRFSAERPKGSFSTLEIQRTEQGDSAMYLCASSLGAGAFNEQFFGPGTRLTVL.

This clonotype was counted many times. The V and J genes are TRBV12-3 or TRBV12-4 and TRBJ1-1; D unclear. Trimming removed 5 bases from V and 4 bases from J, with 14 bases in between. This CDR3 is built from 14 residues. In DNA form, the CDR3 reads TGTGCCAGCAGTCCAGGTGCGACGGGCACTGAAGCTTTCTTT. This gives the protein CASSPGATGTEAFF.

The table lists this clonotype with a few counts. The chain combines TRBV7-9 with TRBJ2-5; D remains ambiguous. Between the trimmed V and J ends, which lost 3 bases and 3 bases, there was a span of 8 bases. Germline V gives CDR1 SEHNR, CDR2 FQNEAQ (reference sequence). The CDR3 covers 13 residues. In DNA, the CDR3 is TGTGCCAGCAGCTTTGGGCCTGAAGAGACCCAGTACTTC. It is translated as CASSFGPEETQYF. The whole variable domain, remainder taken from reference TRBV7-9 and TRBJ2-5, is DTGVSQNPRHKITKRGQNVTFRCDPISEHNRLYWYRQTLGQGPEFLTYFQNEAQLEKSRLLSDRFSAERPKGSFSTLEIQRTEQGDSAMYLCASSFGPEETQYFGPGTRLLVL.

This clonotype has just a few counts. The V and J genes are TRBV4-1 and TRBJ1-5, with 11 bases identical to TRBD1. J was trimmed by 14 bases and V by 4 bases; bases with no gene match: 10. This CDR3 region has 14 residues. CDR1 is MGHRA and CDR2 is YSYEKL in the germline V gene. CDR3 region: CASSRGTGGFLKHF. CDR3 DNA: TGCGCCAGCAGCCGCGGGACAGGGGGTTTTCTTAAGCATTTT.

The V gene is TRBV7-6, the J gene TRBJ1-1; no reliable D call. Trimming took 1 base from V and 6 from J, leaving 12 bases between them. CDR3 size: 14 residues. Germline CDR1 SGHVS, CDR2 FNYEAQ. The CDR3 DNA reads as TGTGCCAGCAGCTTAGGGGTGAACGCGGCTGAAGCTTTCTTT. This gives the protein CASSLGVNAAEAFF.

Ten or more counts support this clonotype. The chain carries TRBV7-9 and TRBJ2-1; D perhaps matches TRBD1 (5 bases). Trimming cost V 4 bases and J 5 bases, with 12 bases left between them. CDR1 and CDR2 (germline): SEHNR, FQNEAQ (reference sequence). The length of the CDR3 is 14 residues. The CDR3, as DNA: TGTGCCAGCAGCTCCCAGGACACCAACAATGAGCAGTTCTTC. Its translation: CASSSQDTNNEQFF.

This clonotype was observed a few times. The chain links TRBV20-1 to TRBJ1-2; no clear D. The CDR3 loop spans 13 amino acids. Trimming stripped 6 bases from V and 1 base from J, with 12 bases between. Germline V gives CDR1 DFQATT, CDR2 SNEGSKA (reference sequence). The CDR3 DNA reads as TGCAGTGCGCACGACCCAAATAACTATGGCTACACCTTC. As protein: CSAHDPNNYGYTF.